This TCR beta chain is drawn from a study of T cells in Graves' hyperthyroidism and ophthalmopathy. TCR beta CDR3 sequences were amplified from RNA transcripts. The HTBI set primed first-round TCR CDR3 RT-PCR. Each CDR3 protein is one row after TCRdb ran MiXCR on the multiplex PCR reads. The sample lists 300,000 to 450,000 distinct CDR3 sequences, approximately 17% occurring once. There are many counts of this clonotype. This TCR was sampled from a man in his late teens or twenties with Graves' ophthalmopathy. Sample: blood.

CDR3 nucleotide sequence: TGTGCCAGCAGTCCGGGCCTGAACACTGAAGCTTTCTTT. Translating it yields CASSPGLNTEAFF. The gene calls are TRBV18 and TRBJ1-1; no clear D gene. Between the trimmed V and J ends, which lost 8 bases and 0 bases, there was a span of 10 bases. Germline V gene lookup returns CDR1 KGHSH and CDR2 LQKENI. The CDR3 spans 13 residues.